Each of the 19 T cell receptor beta chains below was sequenced from the same sample in a study of blood T cell repertoires in COVID-19 (TCRdb year 2020). The protocol used for the library was the immunoSEQ multiplex PCR assay. TCRdb's version of the immuneACCESS table is confined to in-frame rearrangements and falls short of the full clone set. An unresolved V gene accounts for under half of the shortfall where checked; the remainder is of unknown origin. Present in this sample are 250,000 to 300,000 clones, 80% to 90% of which were seen just once. The top ten constitute approximately 3.3% of the sample. The sample comprised peripheral blood. The receptors derive from a woman in her thirties or forties with acute or convalescent COVID-19.

The sample holds one count of this clone. The V call is TRBV4-2, the J call TRBJ2-1; 9 nucleotides line up with TRBD2. Germline V gene data show CDR1 as LGHNA and CDR2 as YNFKEQ. V dropped 10 bases and J dropped 3; count of bases not matched to a gene: 13. This CDR3 contains 16 residues. Written as DNA, the CDR3 is TGTGCCACTTCTAGCGGGGCGACGACATTCTACAATGAGCAGTTCTTC. Protein: CATSSGATTFYNEQFF.

The chain joins TRBV30 to TRBJ1-1, with 7 bases that match TRBD1. This CDR3 has 14 residues. The V gene's germline CDR1 is GTSNPN and CDR2 SVGIG (reference sequence). V lost 0 bases, J lost 4 bases, and 5 bases stayed unmatched. CDR3 loop: CAWSVTGVGTEAFF. The CDR3 nucleotides are TGTGCCTGGAGTGTAACAGGGGTAGGCACTGAAGCTTTCTTT.

V gene TRBV10-3 combines with J gene TRBJ2-2, with D tentatively TRBD1 (6 bases). The length of the CDR3 is 16 residues. V lost 6 bases and J 5 bases, leaving 19 bases between the germline ends. CDR1 and CDR2 from the germline V gene are ENHRY and SYGVKD. CDR3: CAIRSRRGVGTGELFF. The CDR3, as DNA: TGTGCCATCAGGAGTCGCAGGGGAGTGGGGACCGGGGAGCTGTTTTTT.

This sequence joins TRBV24-1 and TRBJ1-6; 7 nucleotides line up with TRBD1. The length of the CDR3 is 18 residues. J was trimmed by 0 bases and V by 7 bases; bases with no gene match: 11. The V gene's germline CDR1 is KGHDR and CDR2 SFDVKD. This chain's CDR3 is CATREGDSLSSYNSPLHF. CDR3 DNA: TGTGCCACCAGGGAGGGGGACAGTCTTAGCTCCTATAATTCACCCCTCCACTTT.

The chain employs TRBV3-1 (or the pseudogene TRBV3-2) and TRBJ1-5, with TRBD1 matching over 9 bases. The CDR3 loop spans 16 amino acids. With V trimmed by 1 base and J by 2 bases, 3 bases remained unmatched. Per the germline V gene, CDR1 is LGHDT and CDR2 is YNNKEL (reference sequence). This CDR3 is CASSQGTGEGNQPQHF. The CDR3 nucleotides are TGTGCCAGCAGCCAAGGGACAGGGGAGGGCAATCAGCCCCAGCATTTT.

The rearrangement joins TRBV5-4 to TRBJ2-5, with 15 bases identical to TRBD2. CDR3 length: 16 amino acids. Losses at the gene ends were 4 bases for V and 5 bases for J; bases not matched to a gene: 6. Germline loops: CDR1 SGHNT, CDR2 YYREEE (reference sequence). The CDR3, as DNA: TGTGCCAGCAGCAGGACTAGCGGGGGGGCACGTGAGACCCAGTACTTC. Translation gives CASSRTSGGARETQYF.

The chain is built from TRBV5-1 and TRBJ2-3; TRBD2 matches at 14 bases. The CDR3 length is 16 residues. Germline assignment: CDR1 SGHRS and CDR2 YFSETQ. V lost 0 bases, J lost 5 bases, and 2 bases stayed unmatched. The CDR3: CASSLGTSGGIDTQYF. Written as DNA, the CDR3 is TGCGCCAGCAGCTTGGGGACTAGCGGGGGGATAGATACGCAGTATTTT.

This clone occurred once. The CDR3 spells CATSYGQGYNEQFF. CDR3 nucleotide sequence: TGTGCCACCAGTTATGGACAGGGTTACAATGAGCAGTTCTTC. The chain recombines TRBV24-1 with TRBJ2-1; 8 bases line up with TRBD1. After removal of 6 bases from V and 4 bases from J, the junction contained 4 bases not matched to a gene. The CDR3 runs to 14 residues. CDR1 and CDR2 (germline): KGHDR, SFDVKD.

This rearrangement joins TRBV10-3 to TRBJ1-1; the D is unclear. CDR1 and CDR2 from the germline V gene are ENHRY and SYGVKD. This CDR3 is 12 amino acids long. The V end was cut by 5 bases, the J end by 4 bases, with 8 bases between. The chain's CDR3 is CAISSVGTEAFF. CDR3 DNA sequence: TGTGCCATCAGTTCGGTCGGCACTGAAGCTTTCTTT.

The gene calls are TRBV10-3 and TRBJ1-1; 7 bases line up with TRBD1. V shed 7 bases and J 1 base; nucleotides not matched to a gene: 12. In germline, CDR1 is ENHRY, CDR2 SYGVKD. The CDR3 loop spans 16 amino acids. Written as DNA, the CDR3 is TGTGCCATCAAAGAGTGGCAGGGGGAAAGGAACACTGAAGCTTTCTTT. Its translation is CAIKEWQGERNTEAFF.

This chain links TRBV2 with TRBJ2-1, with TRBD1 matching over 7 bases. The germline CDR1 and CDR2 sequences are SNHLY and FYNNEI. The V and J ends lost 6 bases and 5 bases, in that order; junction bases with no gene match: 7. CDR3 length: 14 amino acids. The CDR3 coding sequence is TGTGCCAGCAGCATCGGGACAGCACACAATGAGCAGTTCTTC. This gives the protein CASSIGTAHNEQFF. Full variable domain (outside the CDR3, taken from reference TRBV2 and TRBJ2-1): EPEVTQTPSHQVTQMGQEVILRCVPISNHLYFYWYRQILGQKVEFLVSFYNNEISEKSEIFDDQFSVERPDGSNFTLKIRSTKLEDSAMYFCASSIGTAHNEQFFGPGTRLTVL.

This clone was observed a single time. The CDR3 nucleotides read TGTGCCAGCAGCCATGGGACAGCAGGTAATTCACCCCTCCACTTT. Encoded protein: CASSHGTAGNSPLHF. V usage is TRBV3-1 (or the pseudogene TRBV3-2) and J usage is TRBJ1-6, with 7 bases identical to TRBD1. Per the germline V gene, CDR1 is LGHDT and CDR2 is YNNKEL (reference sequence). The junction had 5 bases not matched to a gene; V was cut back by 3 bases and J by 6 bases. CDR3 length: 15 residues.

The chain recombines TRBV9 with TRBJ2-5; D may be TRBD2 (6 bases). Trimming removed 3 bases from V and 5 bases from J, with 14 bases in between. The germline V gene encodes CDR1 SGDLS and CDR2 YYNGEE. The CDR3 has 14 residues. The CDR3 sequence: CASSEAGGVETQYF. The CDR3 DNA follows: TGTGCCAGCAGCGAGGCGGGCGGGGTCGAGACCCAGTACTTC.

This chain joins TRBV18 and TRBJ1-6, with a tentative D call TRBD1 (6 bases). CDR3 length: 16 residues. Germline V gene lookup returns CDR1 KGHSH and CDR2 LQKENI. Trimming took off 2 bases at V and 9 bases at J, with 17 bases between the two ends. DNA of the CDR3: TGTGCCAGCTCACCAATGGAACAGGGCGATCGTTCACCCCTCCACTTT. As protein: CASSPMEQGDRSPLHF. The variable domain in full, completed from reference TRBV18 and TRBJ1-6, reads NAGVMQNPRHLVRRRGQEARLRCSPMKGHSHVYWYRQLPEEGLKFMVYLQKENIIDESGMPKERFSAEFPKEGPSILRIQQVVRGDSAAYFCASSPMEQGDRSPLHFGNGTRLTVT.

This clone was seen just once. The V call is TRBV19, the J call TRBJ1-3, with unresolved D. The CDR3 is made up of 16 amino acids. The ends were cut back, 7 bases at V and 0 bases at J, with 16 bases in the middle. CDR1 is LNHDA and CDR2 is SQIVND in the germline V gene (reference sequence). The CDR3 bases are TGTGCCAGTAATCGGTATGGGCTTTACTCTGGAAACACCATATATTTT. Translation gives CASNRYGLYSGNTIYF.

The V gene is TRBV10-3, the J gene TRBJ1-2, with D unresolved. Germline V gene data show CDR1 as ENHRY and CDR2 as SYGVKD. Trimming left V 0 bases short and J 4 bases short, with 9 bases between. The CDR3 loop spans 14 amino acids. The DNA of the CDR3 is TGTGCCATCAGTGAGTCGAGAGGTGTCTATGGCTACACCTTC. Protein product: CAISESRGVYGYTF.

The V and J genes are TRBV12-5 and TRBJ2-6; TRBD2 aligns across 10 bases. CDR1 LGHNT and CDR2 FRNRAP come from the germline V gene. V dropped 1 base and J dropped 0; count of bases not matched to a gene: 9. There are 20 residues in the CDR3. The DNA for the CDR3 is TGTGCTAGTGGTTTGGATCTAGCGGGGGCCCCTAGCTCTGGGGCCAACGTCCTGACTTTC. Translating gives CASGLDLAGAPSSGANVLTF.

The chain carries TRBV7-2 and TRBJ1-3; D is unclear. The CDR3 is made up of 15 amino acids. V lost 2 bases and J 1 base, leaving 9 bases between the germline ends. Germline values: CDR1 SGHTA, CDR2 FQGNSA. The CDR3 is CASSLTTLSGNTIYF. In DNA, the CDR3 is TGTGCCAGCAGCTTAACCACTCTTTCTGGAAACACCATATATTTT.

This chain connects TRBV10-2 to TRBJ2-5, with 7 positions matching TRBD1. V dropped 4 bases and J dropped 3; count of bases not matched to a gene: 8. Germline loops: CDR1 WSHSY, CDR2 SAAADI. This CDR3 contains 15 residues. CDR3: CASSGKGQGEETQYF. For the CDR3, the DNA is TGCGCCAGCAGTGGGAAGGGGCAGGGGGAAGAGACCCAGTACTTC.